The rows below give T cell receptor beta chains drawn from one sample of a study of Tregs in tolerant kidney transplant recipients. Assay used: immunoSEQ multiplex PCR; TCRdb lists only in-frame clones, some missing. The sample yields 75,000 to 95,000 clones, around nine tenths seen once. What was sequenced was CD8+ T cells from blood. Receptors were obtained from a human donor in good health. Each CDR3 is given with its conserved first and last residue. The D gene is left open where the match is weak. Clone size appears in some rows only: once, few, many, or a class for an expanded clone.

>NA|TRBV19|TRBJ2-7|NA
TGTGCCAGTAGTATAGCGGGGGCTCCAACCTACGAGCAGTACTTC
CASSIAGAPTYEQYF
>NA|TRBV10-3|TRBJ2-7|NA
TGTGCCATCAGTGAGTCCGGGACGACCCTGGAATACGAGCAGTACTTC
CAISESGTTLEYEQYF
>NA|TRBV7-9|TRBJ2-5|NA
TGTGCCAGCAGCCCCGGGTGGGACAATGATAGAAAGACCCAGTACTTC
CASSPGWDNDRKTQYF
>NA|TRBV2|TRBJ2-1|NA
TGTGCCATCACCGGCCGGGGGGCGTACAATGAGCAGTTCTTC
CAITGRGAYNEQFF
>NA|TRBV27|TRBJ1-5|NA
TGTGCCAGCAGCCCCCTGGGGGCTAGCAATCAGCCCCAGCATTTT
CASSPLGASNQPQHF
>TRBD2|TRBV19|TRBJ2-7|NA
TGTGCCAGTAGTATCGAGAGGAGCGGGAGTTACGAGCAGTACTTC
CASSIERSGSYEQYF
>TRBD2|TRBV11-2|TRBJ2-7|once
TGTGCCAGCAGCCCCCCTGCAGCGGGAGGCCTATCCTACGAGCAGTACTTC
CASSPPAAGGLSYEQYF
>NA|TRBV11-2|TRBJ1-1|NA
TGTGCCAGCAGCTTAGAACACAGGATCTTGCGGAACACTGAAGCTTTCTTT
CASSLEHRILRNTEAFF
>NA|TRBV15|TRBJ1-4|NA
TGTGCCACCAGCAGACCTCCCGGGGGCGACGATGAAAAACTGTTTTTT
CATSRPPGGDDEKLFF
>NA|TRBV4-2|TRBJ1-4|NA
TGTGCCAGCAGCCAAGAGAGAACTAATGAAAAACTGTTTTTT
CASSQERTNEKLFF
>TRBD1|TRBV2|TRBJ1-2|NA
TGTGCCAGCAGTACCTGGACAGGGAGGATTAACTATGGCTACACCTTC
CASSTWTGRINYGYTF
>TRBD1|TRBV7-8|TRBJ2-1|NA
TGTGCCAGCGGTCTGGGGACAGGGTCCTACAATGAGCAGTTCTTC
CASGLGTGSYNEQFF
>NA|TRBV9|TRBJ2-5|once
TGTGCCAGCAGCGCAGACTCGACCGGGTGGGGAGAGACCCAGTACTTC
CASSADSTGWGETQYF
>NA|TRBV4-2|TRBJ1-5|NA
TGTGCCAGCAGCCAGTTCAGGGTGGGGAATCAGCCCCAGCATTTT
CASSQFRVGNQPQHF
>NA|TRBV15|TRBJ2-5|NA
TGTGCCACCAGCAGAGGGGTAGTAGCAGAAGAGACCCAGTACTTC
CATSRGVVAEETQYF
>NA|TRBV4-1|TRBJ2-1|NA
TGCGCCAGCAGCCCCAGCCGGGACGAGTACAATGAGCAGTTCTTC
CASSPSRDEYNEQFF
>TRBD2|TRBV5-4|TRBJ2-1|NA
TGTGCCAGCAGCCCCCGTGGGCGGGGGGGAGGTGTCGATGAGCAGTTCTTC
CASSPRGRGGGVDEQFF
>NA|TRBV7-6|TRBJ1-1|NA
TGTGCCAGCAGCTTACGCTGGGGCACGAACACTGAAGCTTTCTTT
CASSLRWGTNTEAFF
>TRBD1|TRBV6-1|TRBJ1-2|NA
TGTGCCAGCAGTGAACCAACTCGACAGGGCGGTATGGCTACAGGGCGGTATGGCTACACCTTC
CASSEPTRQGGMATGRYGYTF
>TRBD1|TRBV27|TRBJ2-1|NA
TGTGCCAGCAGTTTATGGGACAGGGGCTTGGGTGAGCAGTTCTTC
CASSLWDRGLGEQFF
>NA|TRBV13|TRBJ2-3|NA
TGTGCCAGCAGGACAGTGAGCACAGATACGCAGTATTTT
CASRTVSTDTQYF
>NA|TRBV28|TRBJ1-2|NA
TGTGCCAGCAGTTTAATCTCCATGGGGACCTATGGCTACACCTTC
CASSLISMGTYGYTF
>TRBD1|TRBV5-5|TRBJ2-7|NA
TGTGCCAGCAGCTTGGGAGGACAGGGGACTCCCTACGAGCAGTACTTC
CASSLGGQGTPYEQYF
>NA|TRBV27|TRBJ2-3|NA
TGTGCCAGCAGTTTGTGGTCCGCAGATACGCAGTATTTT
CASSLWSADTQYF
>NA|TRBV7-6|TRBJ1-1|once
TGTGCCAGCAGCTTAGATCACACTAGGACCACTGAAGCTTTCTTT
CASSLDHTRTTEAFF
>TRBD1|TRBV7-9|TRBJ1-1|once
TGTGCCAGCAGCAAACAGGGGACTGAAGCTTTCTTT
CASSKQGTEAFF
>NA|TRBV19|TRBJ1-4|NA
TGTGCCAGTAGTATAGGGACAGAGATTACTAATGAAAAACTGTTTTTT
CASSIGTEITNEKLFF
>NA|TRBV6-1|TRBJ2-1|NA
TGTGCCAGCAGTGAGACCCCCATGGAAACCGCCTACAATGAGCAGTTCTTC
CASSETPMETAYNEQFF
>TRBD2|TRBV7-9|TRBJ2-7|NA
TGTGCCAGCAGCACATCTAGCGGACCTTCCTACGAGCAGTACTTC
CASSTSSGPSYEQYF
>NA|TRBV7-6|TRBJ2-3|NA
TGTGCCAGCAGCTTAGTGGCCAAATACACAGATACGCAGTATTTT
CASSLVAKYTDTQYF
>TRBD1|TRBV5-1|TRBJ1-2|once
TGCGCCAGCAGCCAACGGGACAGGGGGGAACTTGGCTACACCTTC
CASSQRDRGELGYTF
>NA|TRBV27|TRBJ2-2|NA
TGTGCCAGCAGTTTTGCCCGGGCGAACACCGGGGAGCTGTTTTTT
CASSFARANTGELFF
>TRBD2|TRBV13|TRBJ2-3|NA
TGTGCCAGCAGCTCTAAAGGACTAGCGGGGGTGGGAACAGATACGCAGTATTTT
CASSSKGLAGVGTDTQYF
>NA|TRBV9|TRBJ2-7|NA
TGTGCCAGCAGCCCCCAGACAGAATACTACGAGCAGTACTTC
CASSPQTEYYEQYF
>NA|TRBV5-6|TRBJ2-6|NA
TGTGCCAGCAGCTTCGGGACTGCATACTCTGGGGCCAACGTCCTGACTTTC
CASSFGTAYSGANVLTF
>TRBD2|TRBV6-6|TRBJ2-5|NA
TGTGCCAGCAACCCTCTAGCGGGAGTCGCGCAGACCCAGTACTTC
CASNPLAGVAQTQYF
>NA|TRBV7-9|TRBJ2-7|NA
TGTGCCAGCAGCTTACAGGGGTCCGACGAGCAGTACTTC
CASSLQGSDEQYF
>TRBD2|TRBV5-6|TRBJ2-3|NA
TGTGCCAGCAGCTATATAGCGGGAGTCACAGATACGCAGTATTTT
CASSYIAGVTDTQYF
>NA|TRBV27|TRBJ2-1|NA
TGTGCCAGCAGTTTGATGACCGAGGGTTTTTACAATGAGCAGTTCTTC
CASSLMTEGFYNEQFF
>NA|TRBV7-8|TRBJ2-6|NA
TGTGCCAGCAGCTTAGAACTTATCGGGGCCAACGTCCTGACTTTC
CASSLELIGANVLTF
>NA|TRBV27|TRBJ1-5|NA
TGTGCCAGCAGACTTGGAGGGAGCAATCAGCCCCAGCATTTT
CASRLGGSNQPQHF
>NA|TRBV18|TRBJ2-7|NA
TGTGCCAGCTCACCACTCCTGGGGGCCTACGAGCAGTACTTC
CASSPLLGAYEQYF
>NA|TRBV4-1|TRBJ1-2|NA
TGCGCCAGCAGCCAGGGGAAAGGCTACACCTTC
CASSQGKGYTF
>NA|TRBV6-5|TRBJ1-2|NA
TGTGCCAGCAGTTACTCGTTCCTATACGATAAGGATGGCTACACCTTC
CASSYSFLYDKDGYTF
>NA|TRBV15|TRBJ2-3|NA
TGTGCCACCAGCAGAGGTCGGCTCCAGGGCACAGATACGCAGTATTTT
CATSRGRLQGTDTQYF
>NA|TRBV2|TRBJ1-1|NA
TGTGCCAGTCCGACAGGATCGAACACTGAAGCTTTCTTT
CASPTGSNTEAFF
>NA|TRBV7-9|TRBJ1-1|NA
TGTGCCAGCAGCGGCGAGGGTAAGGCTCCTGAAGCTTTCTTT
CASSGEGKAPEAFF
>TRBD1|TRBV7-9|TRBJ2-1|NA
TGTGCCAGCACCACCGGGCAGGGGGCAGGCAATGAGCAGTTCTTC
CASTTGQGAGNEQFF
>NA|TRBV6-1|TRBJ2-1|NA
TGTGCCAGCACCCCAGCGAGACCCAGGGATGAGCAGTTCTTC
CASTPARPRDEQFF
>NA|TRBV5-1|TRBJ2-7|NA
TGCGCCAGCAGCCCCTACCGGGGCGGGAACGACGAGCAGTACTTC
CASSPYRGGNDEQYF
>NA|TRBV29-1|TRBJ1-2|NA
TGCAGCGTGCCCGCCAGCGCCTATGGCTACACCTTC
CSVPASAYGYTF
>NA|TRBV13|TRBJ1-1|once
TGTGCCAGCAGCTCCTCGGGCGCCACCGGGATGAACACTGAAGCTTTCTTT
CASSSSGATGMNTEAFF
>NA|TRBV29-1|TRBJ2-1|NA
TGCAGCGTTGAATCGGCCGCGCGAAATGAGCAGTTCTTC
CSVESAARNEQFF
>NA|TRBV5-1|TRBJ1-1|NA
TGCGCCAGCAGCCACGGACCAGAGGAGAGAAAAACTGAAGCTTTCTTT
CASSHGPEERKTEAFF
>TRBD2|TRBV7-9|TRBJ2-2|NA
TGTGCCAGCAGCTTAGCGAGCGGGAAGGTTTGGACCGGGGAGCTGTTTTTT
CASSLASGKVWTGELFF
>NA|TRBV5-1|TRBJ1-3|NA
TGCGCCAGCAGCTTGGGCCCCGGGCAACCCTCTGGAAACACCATATATTTT
CASSLGPGQPSGNTIYF
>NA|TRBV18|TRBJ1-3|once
TGTGCCAGCTCCCAGGGGAGCTCTGGAAACACCATATATTTT
CASSQGSSGNTIYF
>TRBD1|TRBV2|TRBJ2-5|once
TGTGCCAGCAGCCACGACAGGGGGCGAGTTGGGGAGACCCAGTACTTC
CASSHDRGRVGETQYF
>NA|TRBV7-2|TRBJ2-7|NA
TGTGCCAGCAGCTTAGCATCCCCGGTTTTGGTCAGATGGGGGTACGAGCAGTACTTC
CASSLASPVLVRWGYEQYF
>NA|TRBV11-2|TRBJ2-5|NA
TGTGCCAGCAGCTTAGATGGTGGGACCCAGTACTTC
CASSLDGGTQYF